This T cell receptor beta chain was retrieved from a study of radiotherapy plus CTLA-4 blockade in lung cancer (dated by TCRdb to about 2018). With respect to the entire study: Objective responses occurred in roughly 19% of enrolled patients, and approximately 34% achieved disease control. What the study reported, not specific to this receptor: Early dynamic changes in blood T cell clones, together with increased serum interferon-beta after radiation, were reported as the strongest predictors of response. After treatment with radiotherapy and ipilimumab, TCR clones that originated in tumors expanded in peripheral blood.

The method was the immunoSEQ multiplex PCR assay. The table was pulled from immuneACCESS by TCRdb, which kept in-frame rearrangements only. Such tables lose some clones; where checked, under half of the loss comes from unresolved V genes, and the rest has no known cause. Across this sample there are 85,000 to 95,000 clones, with roughly 80% seen only once. The ten largest clones add up to roughly 23% of the sample. The study evaluated CTLA-4 blockade (ipilimumab) given together with focal radiation therapy in patients who had chemo-refractory metastatic non-small-cell lung cancer. Worth noting for this clone: It lacks a known antigen. No per-base quality is available; no much larger clone lies one base away.

The specimen comprised peripheral blood, sampled from a patient treated with radiotherapy plus ipilimumab. The sequence derives from a human donor with non-small cell lung cancer that progressed on radiotherapy plus ipilimumab.

The CDR3 protein: CASSQGTGGVKLFF. Here is the DNA: TGCGCCAGCAGCCAAGGGACAGGGGGCGTTAAACTGTTTTTT. The sequence links TRBV4-1 to TRBJ1-4, with TRBD1 identical over 11 junction bases. Reading the germline V gene gives CDR1 MGHRA and CDR2 YSYEKL. Germline trimming: 1 base from V, 11 bases from J; junction bases outside gene matches: 3. The CDR3 starts with the cysteine, ends with the phenylalanine, and has 14 residues. CDR3 DNA only is kept here, 42 bases in frame from base 1.